The TCR beta chain described here comes from a study of T cells in Graves' hyperthyroidism and ophthalmopathy. Amplification targeted TCR beta CDR3 regions from RNA transcripts. First-round RT-PCR of the TCR CDR3 relied on the HTBI primer set. Using its own MiXCR run on the multiplex PCR reads, TCRdb lists one record per CDR3 protein. The top ten clones hold around a sixth of a sample with 460,000 or so distinct CDR3 sequences, approximately 15% of them seen once. This CDR3 is built from 16 residues. Germline CDR1 SEHNR, CDR2 FQNEAQ (reference sequence). With V trimmed by 0 bases and J by 3 bases, 2 bases remained unmatched.

The receptor was isolated from a young woman with Graves' hyperthyroidism. Sample: blood. V and J are TRBV7-9 and TRBJ2-2, with 9 bases fitting TRBD1. The CDR3 DNA reads as TGTGCCAGCAGCTTAGCGGACAGGGGAGACACCGGGGAGCTGTTTTTT. Protein product: CASSLADRGDTGELFF. Variable domain in full (rest from reference TRBV7-9 and TRBJ2-2): DTGVSQNPRHKITKRGQNVTFRCDPISEHNRLYWYRQTLGQGPEFLTYFQNEAQLEKSRLLSDRFSAERPKGSFSTLEIQRTEQGDSAMYLCASSLADRGDTGELFFGEGSRLTVL.